This T cell receptor beta chain was observed in a study of T cell responses to AZD1222 COVID-19 vaccine. General study findings and limits: It was only after the peak T cell response that any repertoires were sampled. Donors were largely white British and mainly female; clonal diversity was possibly underestimated.

Germline V lookup: CDR1 SGHKS, CDR2 YYEKEE (reference sequence). The CDR3 is 14 amino acids. V lost 2 bases, J lost 8 bases, and 13 bases lay in between. Concerning this clone: Its antigen remains unknown.

Using immunoSEQ multiplex PCR, the repertoire was profiled, and TCRdb retains in-frame clones only, with some absent. The sample contains roughly 150,000 clones, roughly 91% of which appear only once. The sequence was collected from an adult in good health. The chain has TRBV5-5 and TRBJ1-4, with D possibly matching TRBD1 (5 bases). The sample here was peripheral blood, taken on day 0 of AZD1222 vaccination. The DNA of the CDR3 is TGTGCCAGCAGCTTTTTCCAGGGACGGGAAAAACTGTTTTTT. This encodes CASSFFQGREKLFF.